Below, 11 T cell receptor beta chains from the same sample are listed, as sequenced in a study of T-cell reconstitution after alpha-beta-depleted transplantation in children. TCRbeta library construction was performed incorporating unique molecular identifiers. A single record per CDR3 protein comes from TCRdb applying MiXCR to the PCR reads. This table has approximately 1,000,000 distinct CDR3 sequences, roughly 29% appearing once. The sequencing used PBMCs, mostly from graft donor cells, collected 360 days after TCRalphabeta/CD19-depleted stem cell transplant. These receptors were collected from a boy under two years old who had a stem cell transplant for SCID, so the T cells may come from the graft donor.

Ten or more counts support this clonotype. The rearrangement joins TRBV5-1 to TRBJ2-7; D uncertain. The germline V gene encodes CDR1 SGHRS and CDR2 YFSETQ. The CDR3 length is 14 residues. Trimming stripped 0 bases from V and 1 base from J, with 8 bases between. CDR3 bases: TGCGCCAGCAGCTTGGGTGGCAGATCCTACGAGCAGTACTTC. Its translation: CASSLGGRSYEQYF.

The J gene is TRBJ2-6, the V gene TRBV7-2; D call uncertain. Trimming removed 4 bases at V and 4 bases at J, with 17 bases between. The CDR3 covers 17 residues. The V gene's germline CDR1 is SGHTA and CDR2 FQGNSA. The CDR3 loop is CASSSAPRRSGANVLTF. The CDR3 coding sequence is TGTGCCAGCAGCTCGGCCCCGAGAAGATCCGGGGCCAACGTCCTGACTTTC. The whole variable domain, filled in from reference TRBV7-2 and TRBJ2-6, reads GAGVSQSPSNKVTEKGKDVELRCDPISGHTALYWYRQSLGQGLEFLIYFQGNSAPDKSGLPSDRFSAERTGGSVSTLTIQRTQQEDSAVYLCASSSAPRRSGANVLTFGAGSRLTVL.

The genes are TRBV20-1 and TRBJ2-7; 8 bases line up with TRBD1. CDR3 size: 14 residues. V lost 3 bases and J lost 1; bases outside the gene matches: 5. Germline CDR1 DFQATT, CDR2 SNEGSKA (reference sequence). CDR3 sequence: CSASAGQASYEQYF. CDR3 coding DNA: TGCAGTGCTAGCGCGGGACAGGCATCCTACGAGCAGTACTTC.

This clonotype has just a few counts. The rearrangement joins TRBV18 to TRBJ2-3; D is ambiguous. Trimming took off 0 bases at V and 5 bases at J, with 9 bases between the two ends. There are 14 residues in the CDR3. CDR1 is KGHSH, CDR2 LQKENI, per germline. In DNA, the CDR3 is TGTGCCAGCTCACCACCGTCTGGAAAAGATACGCAGTATTTT. Translation gives CASSPPSGKDTQYF.

This clonotype was observed once. The J gene is TRBJ2-1, the V gene TRBV7-9, with 9 nucleotides matching TRBD2. Germline values: CDR1 SEHNR, CDR2 FQNEAQ (reference sequence). CDR3 size: 15 residues. The V segment lost 3 bases and the J segment 8 bases; nucleotides outside the gene matches: 8. The CDR3 nucleotides read TGTGCCAGCAGCTTGGGGCGGGGGGGCCGCGATGAGCAGTTCTTC. Its protein is CASSLGRGGRDEQFF.

The J gene is TRBJ1-1, the V gene TRBV6-2 or TRBV6-3, with 7 positions matching TRBD1. Trimming took 5 bases from V and 1 from J; bases not matched to a gene: 4. The CDR3 runs 14 residues. Germline CDR1 MNHEY, CDR2 SVGEGT. The CDR3 coding sequence is TGTGCCAGCAGTCGAGGGGACAGGAACACTGAAGCTTTCTTT. As protein: CASSRGDRNTEAFF.

This clonotype has a handful of counts. The chain carries TRBV10-3 and TRBJ2-2; no clear D gene. Germline CDR1 reads ENHRY; CDR2 reads SYGVKD. The CDR3 is made up of 14 amino acids. V was clipped by 4 bases and J by 6 bases, with 12 bases between them. This CDR3 is CAISGPSVAGELFF. CDR3 nucleotides: TGTGCCATCAGTGGACCTTCGGTGGCCGGGGAGCTGTTTTTT.

V gene TRBV12-3 or TRBV12-4 combines with J gene TRBJ1-6; D remains unclear. This CDR3 is 12 amino acids long. V gave up 7 bases and J gave up 13 bases, with 14 bases separating them. CDR3 protein: CASTYGRVPLHF. CDR3 in DNA: TGTGCCAGCACTTATGGGCGGGTTCCCCTCCACTTT.

The rearrangement joins TRBV5-1 to TRBJ1-1; D is undetermined. Looked up from germline, CDR1 is SGHRS and CDR2 is YFSETQ. The CDR3 is made up of 14 amino acids. Trimming took 4 bases from V and 4 from J, leaving 14 bases between them. CDR3 nucleotide sequence: TGCGCCAGCAGCCCAGGCCCGGGGTCCACTGAAGCTTTCTTT. It translates to CASSPGPGSTEAFF.

The chain carries TRBV16 and TRBJ2-1, with D maybe TRBD2 (6 bases). With 7 bases removed from V and 4 bases from J, the gap between germline ends came to 14 bases. There are 14 residues in the CDR3. CDR1 is KGHSY and CDR2 is FQNENV in the germline V gene. CDR3 protein: CASNKWDSYNEQFF. In DNA form, the CDR3 reads TGTGCCAGCAATAAGTGGGACTCTTACAATGAGCAGTTCTTC.

The V gene is TRBV11-2, the J gene TRBJ2-1; no clear D. Trimming removed 2 bases from V and 5 bases from J, with 10 bases in between. This CDR3 spans 14 amino acids. Germline CDR1 reads SGHAT; CDR2 reads FQNNGV. The CDR3 sequence: CASSLRRPNNEQFF. The CDR3 DNA is TGTGCCAGCAGCTTACGGCGACCCAACAATGAGCAGTTCTTC.